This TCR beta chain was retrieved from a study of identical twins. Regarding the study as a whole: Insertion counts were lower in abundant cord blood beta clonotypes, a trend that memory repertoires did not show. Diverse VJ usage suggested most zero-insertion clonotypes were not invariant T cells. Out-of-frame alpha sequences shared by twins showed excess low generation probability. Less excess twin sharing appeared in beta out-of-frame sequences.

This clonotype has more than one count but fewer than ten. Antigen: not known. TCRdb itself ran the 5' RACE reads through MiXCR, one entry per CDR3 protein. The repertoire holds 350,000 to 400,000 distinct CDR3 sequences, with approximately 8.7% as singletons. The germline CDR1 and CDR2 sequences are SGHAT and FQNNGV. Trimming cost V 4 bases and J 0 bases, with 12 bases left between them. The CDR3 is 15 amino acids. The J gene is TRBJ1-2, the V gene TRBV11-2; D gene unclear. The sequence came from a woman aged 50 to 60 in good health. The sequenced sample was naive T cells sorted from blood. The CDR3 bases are TGTGCCAGCAGCTCAGCAGCGACACCTAACTATGGCTACACCTTC. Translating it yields CASSSAATPNYGYTF. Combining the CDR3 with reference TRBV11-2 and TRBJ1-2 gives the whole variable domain EAGVAQSPRYKIIEKRQSVAFWCNPISGHATLYWYQQILGQGPKLLIQFQNNGVVDDSQLPKDRFSAERLKGVDSTLKIQPAKLEDSAVYLCASSSAATPNYGYTFGSGTRLTVV.